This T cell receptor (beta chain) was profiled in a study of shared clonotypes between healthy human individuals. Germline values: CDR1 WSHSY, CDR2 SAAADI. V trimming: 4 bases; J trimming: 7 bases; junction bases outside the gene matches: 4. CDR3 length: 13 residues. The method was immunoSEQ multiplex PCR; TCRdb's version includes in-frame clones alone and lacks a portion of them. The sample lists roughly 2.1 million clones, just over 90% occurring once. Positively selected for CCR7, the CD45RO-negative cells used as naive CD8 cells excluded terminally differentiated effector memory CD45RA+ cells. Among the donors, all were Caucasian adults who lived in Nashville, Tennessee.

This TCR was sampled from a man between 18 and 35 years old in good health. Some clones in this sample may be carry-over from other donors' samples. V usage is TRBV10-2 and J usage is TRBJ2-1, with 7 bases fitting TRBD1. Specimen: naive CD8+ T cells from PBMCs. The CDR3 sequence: CASSAGTANEQFF. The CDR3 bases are TGCGCCAGCAGTGCAGGGACAGCGAATGAGCAGTTCTTC.